The 15 T cell receptor beta chains listed next were all sequenced from one sample in a study of monozygotic twins with inflammatory bowel disease. TCRdb re-called the 5' RACE reads and catalogs CDR3 proteins one per entry, DNA excluded. The sample holds about 380,000 distinct CDR3 sequences. Sequenced: blood. These receptors all stem from a human donor with ulcerative colitis or Crohn's disease, or a healthy co-twin of an affected twin (not recorded which).

CDR3 residues: CASDPRSGSGYNEQFF. V gene TRBV28 combines with J gene TRBJ2-1. The CDR3 has 16 residues. CDR1 MDHEN and CDR2 SYDVKM come from the germline V gene. Together with reference TRBV28 and TRBJ2-1, the CDR3 gives the full variable domain: DVKVTQSSRYLVKRTGEKVFLECVQDMDHENMFWYRQDPGLGLRLIYFSYDVKMKEKGDIPEGYSVSREKKERFSLILESASTNQTSMYLCASDPRSGSGYNEQFFGPGTRLTVL.

The V call is TRBV6-2 or TRBV6-3, the J call TRBJ2-7; TCRdb calls TRBD2, which cannot be checked without DNA. The CDR3 runs to 17 residues. The germline gives CDR1 MNHEY, CDR2 SVGEGT. The CDR3 is CASSSTGLAGGAYEQYF.

The J gene is TRBJ2-5, the V gene TRBV7-2; TCRdb's D gene call, TRBD2, goes unchecked for lack of DNA. The germline V gene encodes CDR1 SGHTA and CDR2 FQGNSA. The CDR3 runs 13 residues. CDR3 in amino acids: CASSEGWQETQYF.

The chain has TRBV12-3 or TRBV12-4 and TRBJ2-5; TCRdb picks TRBD1, but there is no DNA to check that call. The length of the CDR3 is 15 residues. The CDR3 reads CASSLSTGLKETQYF.

The V call is TRBV4-3, the J call TRBJ2-7; TCRdb selects TRBD2, and the lack of DNA leaves this call unchecked. Germline lookup yields CDR1 LGHNA and CDR2 YSLEER. CDR3 length equals 15 residues. This CDR3 reads CASSQDRVLSYEQYF.

The J gene is TRBJ2-7, the V gene TRBV12-3 or TRBV12-4; TCRdb reports TRBD1, a call that lacks DNA to check it against. CDR3 length: 15 amino acids. CDR3 loop: CASRPPSVPSYEQYF.

The gene calls are TRBV10-3 and TRBJ2-7. Germline CDR1 and CDR2: ENHRY and SYGVKD. The CDR3 totals 11 residues. CDR3 region: CAISQLNEQYF.

The genes are TRBV12-3 or TRBV12-4 and TRBJ2-7; TCRdb picks TRBD1, but there is no DNA to check that call. The CDR3 has 16 amino acids. The CDR3 region is CASSSWGATSSYEQYF.

J is TRBJ2-3 and V is TRBV6-5; TCRdb calls TRBD1, which cannot be checked without DNA. The CDR3 runs to 15 residues. Germline V gene lookup returns CDR1 MNHEY and CDR2 SVGAGI. The CDR3: CASSIPGGPPDTQYF.

Here the CDR3 reads CSVATVGGTTNTGELFF. The V and J genes are TRBV29-1 and TRBJ2-2; TCRdb reports TRBD1, a call that lacks DNA to check it against. From germline, CDR1 is SQVTM and CDR2 ANQGSEA. There are 17 residues in the CDR3.

The chain links TRBV15 to TRBJ2-7. The CDR3 consists of 13 residues. CDR1 and CDR2 (germline): LNHNV, YYDKDF (reference sequence). The CDR3 protein is CATSRESSYEQYF.

This chain joins TRBV18 and TRBJ2-3; lacking DNA, the TRBD1 call made by TCRdb goes unchecked. CDR3 length: 15 amino acids. The germline gives CDR1 KGHSH, CDR2 LQKENI. CDR3 region: CASSPPRGQSDTQYF.

The J gene is TRBJ1-1, the V gene TRBV7-2. The germline V gene encodes CDR1 SGHTA and CDR2 FQGNSA. The CDR3 runs to 15 residues. The CDR3 loop is CASSLQGVQNTEAFF.

This chain connects TRBV29-1 to TRBJ1-2; TCRdb gives TRBD1 as the D gene, but with no DNA this cannot be confirmed. CDR1 is SQVTM and CDR2 is ANQGSEA in the germline V gene. This CDR3 contains 16 residues. CDR3 loop: CSVYKRDRSGNYGYTF.

The chain combines TRBV5-1 with TRBJ2-7. Germline CDR1 and CDR2: SGHRS and YFSETQ. This CDR3 is built from 13 residues. The CDR3 region is CSSSLGSYYEQYF.